This T cell receptor beta chain was documented in a study of blood T cell repertoires in COVID-19. Overall study: Acute and convalescent COVID-19 samples came from the United States, Italy and Spain.

The assay was immunoSEQ multiplex PCR, and TCRdb's table has in-frame clones only and misses some. This repertoire shows 290,000 or so clones, about nine tenths found once; its top ten account for under 3%. This clone was found once. CDR3 length equals 15 residues. Trimming shortened V by 0 bases and J by 7 bases, and 12 bases separated the two germline ends. Germline V gives CDR1 LGHNA, CDR2 YSLEER. The sequence was obtained from a woman younger than 30 who had recovered from COVID-19. The sequenced sample consisted of PBMCs or T cells enriched from blood (not recorded which). The chain recombines TRBV4-3 with TRBJ1-4; D is perhaps TRBD1 (5 bases). Written as DNA, the CDR3 is TGCGCCAGCAGCCAAGATAGGGGAAGAAGTGAAAAACTGTTTTTT. Translating it yields CASSQDRGRSEKLFF.